What follows are 24 T cell receptor beta chains derived from one specimen sequenced in a study of T-cell reconstitution after alpha-beta-depleted transplantation in children. Preparation of the TCRbeta library used unique molecular identifiers. TCRdb reanalysed the PCR reads using MiXCR and keeps one entry per CDR3 protein. Of nearly 200,000 distinct CDR3 sequences listed, approximately 6.8% are singletons. The specimen was PBMCs, collected before TCRalphabeta/CD19-depleted stem cell transplant. These receptors all come from a girl less than two years old with combined immunodeficiency, due to receive a stem cell transplant.

This clonotype was detected many times. DNA of the CDR3: TGTGCCAGCAGTTCAACAGGACCCTACGAGCAGTACTTC. This gives the protein CASSSTGPYEQYF. The V call is TRBV27, the J call TRBJ2-7; tentatively, D is TRBD1 (5 bases). Trimming took off 4 bases at V and 2 bases at J, with 9 bases between the two ends. Germline-derived CDR1 and CDR2 are MNHEY and SMNVEV (reference sequence). The CDR3 is 13 residues long.

This clonotype was seen many times. The rearrangement links TRBV28 to TRBJ2-4; TRBD2 agrees at 13 bases. Germline V lookup: CDR1 MDHEN, CDR2 SYDVKM. With V trimmed by 3 bases and J by 0 bases, 11 bases remained unmatched. The CDR3 length is 20 residues. In nucleotides, the CDR3 is TGTGCCAGCAGTTTCCGCAAACTAGCGGGAGGGAAGCTAGCCAAAAACATTCAGTACTTC. As protein: CASSFRKLAGGKLAKNIQYF. The whole variable domain, remainder taken from reference TRBV28 and TRBJ2-4, is DVKVTQSSRYLVKRTGEKVFLECVQDMDHENMFWYRQDPGLGLRLIYFSYDVKMKEKGDIPEGYSVSREKKERFSLILESASTNQTSMYLCASSFRKLAGGKLAKNIQYFGAGTRLSVL.

This clonotype came up many times. The gene calls are TRBV12-3 or TRBV12-4 and TRBJ1-2, with D possibly matching TRBD1 (5 bases). This CDR3 comprises 14 residues. Trimming removed 6 bases at V and 0 bases at J, with 11 bases between. The DNA for the CDR3 is TGTGCCAGCAGACCCAGGGATTCTAACTATGGCTACACCTTC. This codes for CASRPRDSNYGYTF.

This clonotype was seen many times. This sequence joins TRBV11-1 and TRBJ2-2; 12 positions agree with TRBD2. Germline-derived CDR1 and CDR2 are SGHAT and FQDESV (reference sequence). V lost 1 base to trimming and J lost 4 bases; unmatched junction nucleotides: 1. The CDR3 has 16 amino acids. The DNA for the CDR3 is TGTGCCAGCAGCTTAGGACTAGCGGGGGCCACCGGGGAGCTGTTTTTT. This sequence encodes CASSLGLAGATGELFF.

The chain couples TRBV2 to TRBJ2-2; no clear D gene. Germline V gene sequence: CDR1 SNHLY, CDR2 FYNNEI. This CDR3 has 13 residues. V lost 6 bases and J 0 bases, leaving 5 bases between the germline ends. CDR3 DNA: TGTGCCAGCAGACAGTCGAACACCGGGGAGCTGTTTTTT. Protein product: CASRQSNTGELFF. The full variable domain, rest sourced from reference TRBV2 and TRBJ2-2, is EPEVTQTPSHQVTQMGQEVILRCVPISNHLYFYWYRQILGQKVEFLVSFYNNEISEKSEIFDDQFSVERPDGSNFTLKIRSTKLEDSAMYFCASRQSNTGELFFGEGSRLTVL.

This clonotype was seen many times. V usage is TRBV18 and J usage is TRBJ1-5; D may be TRBD1 (5 bases). Trimming cost V 5 bases and J 3 bases, with 8 bases left between them. CDR3 length equals 13 residues. The germline CDR1 and CDR2 sequences are KGHSH and LQKENI. The CDR3 spells CASSEGDNQPQHF. CDR3 bases: TGTGCCAGCTCAGAAGGGGACAATCAGCCCCAGCATTTT.

This clonotype was recorded at least ten times. The rearrangement links TRBV4-3 to TRBJ2-1; the D gene is possibly TRBD2 (5 bases). The CDR3 length is 18 residues. Trimming took 4 bases from V and 0 from J, leaving 19 bases between them. Germline loops: CDR1 LGHNA, CDR2 YSLEER. CDR3 loop: CASSLARGAVSSYNEQFF. The CDR3 DNA follows: TGCGCCAGCAGCCTCGCACGGGGTGCGGTAAGCTCCTACAATGAGCAGTTCTTC.

This clonotype was seen at least ten times. The chain recombines TRBV12-3 or TRBV12-4 with TRBJ1-2; D uncertain. V was shortened by 2 bases and J by 2 bases, with 12 bases between the two germline ends. This CDR3 has 15 residues. The CDR3 DNA reads as TGTGCCAGCAGTTTATCCCCACACCTGAACTATGGCTACACCTTC. Translated, it gives CASSLSPHLNYGYTF.

There are many counts of this clonotype. The chain joins TRBV28 to TRBJ2-5, with a tentative D call TRBD1 (5 bases). This CDR3 is 14 amino acids long. Germline loops: CDR1 MDHEN, CDR2 SYDVKM. The germline V and J ends were trimmed by 3 bases and 5 bases, with 13 bases remaining between them. CDR3 sequence: CASSFIGSGETQYF. The CDR3 DNA is TGTGCCAGCAGTTTTATCGGGTCAGGGGAGACCCAGTACTTC.

The table lists this clonotype with a few counts. The J gene is TRBJ2-5, the V gene TRBV6-2 or TRBV6-3; D is ambiguous. This CDR3 spans 15 amino acids. V was cut by 10 bases and J by 0 bases, with 18 bases left in between. From germline, CDR1 is MNHEY and CDR2 SVGEGT. The CDR3 DNA reads as TGTGCCACCATTCAACACCCGTCGTACCAAGAGACCCAGTACTTC. This sequence encodes CATIQHPSYQETQYF.

This clonotype was recorded many times. The chain is built from TRBV28 and TRBJ1-2; TRBD1 matches 7 bases. The length of the CDR3 is 17 residues. Germline CDR1 MDHEN, CDR2 SYDVKM. V gave up 3 bases and J gave up 2 bases; unmatched junction bases: 12. CDR3 nucleotide sequence: TGTGCCAGCAGTTTTATCTCCCTATCGGACAGGAACTATGGCTACACCTTC. Translated: CASSFISLSDRNYGYTF.

A few counts support this clonotype. The chain carries TRBV5-1 and TRBJ2-7; tentatively, D is TRBD1 (6 bases). Trimming left V 6 bases short and J 3 bases short, with 22 bases between. The CDR3 covers 16 residues. Per germline, CDR1 SGHRS and CDR2 YFSETQ. The CDR3 DNA reads TGCGCCAGCACCACTATCAGTGGCAGGGGAGACTACGAGCAGTACTTC. Translation gives CASTTISGRGDYEQYF.

At least ten counts were recorded for this clonotype. The chain joins TRBV3-1 to TRBJ2-7; possible D gene TRBD2, 6 bases. The CDR3 has 15 amino acids. V lost 2 bases to trimming and J lost 7 bases, with 18 bases between them. Per germline, CDR1 LGHDT and CDR2 YNNKEL (reference sequence). The CDR3, as DNA: TGTGCCAGCAGCCAATACGGGAGCACGTCTGTGGAGCAGTACTTC. Amino acids: CASSQYGSTSVEQYF.

This clonotype was recorded at least ten times. The chain couples TRBV7-2 to TRBJ1-1, with 9 bases identical to TRBD1. CDR1 is SGHTA, CDR2 FQGNSA, per germline. This CDR3 region has 15 residues. Germline trimming cut 5 bases from V and 1 base from J; bases unmatched to any gene: 5. CDR3 region: CASSRGQGPNTEAFF. CDR3 sequence (DNA): TGTGCCAGCAGCAGGGGACAGGGTCCGAACACTGAAGCTTTCTTT.

V usage is TRBV7-2 and J usage is TRBJ2-1; a possible D gene is TRBD2 (5 bases). The germline V and J ends were trimmed by 5 bases and 0 bases, with 14 bases remaining between them. The CDR3 covers 16 residues. Germline values: CDR1 SGHTA, CDR2 FQGNSA. The DNA of the CDR3 is TGTGCCAGCAGCCTGGGAGCCGGAAACTCCTACAATGAGCAGTTCTTC. The encoded protein is CASSLGAGNSYNEQFF.

This clonotype was detected many times. V is TRBV6-5 and J is TRBJ2-7; 7 bases line up with TRBD1. CDR1 and CDR2 from the germline V gene are MNHEY and SVGAGI. V lost 5 bases to trimming and J lost 4 bases; unmatched junction nucleotides: 17. This CDR3 has 17 residues. The CDR3 coding sequence is TGTGCCAGCAGTATATCTAACAGGGGAAGGGGTCTTTACGAGCAGTACTTC. This translates into CASSISNRGRGLYEQYF.

This clonotype has more than one count but fewer than ten. The rearrangement joins TRBV24-1 to TRBJ1-6, with TRBD1 as a possible D gene (5 bases). CDR1 KGHDR and CDR2 SFDVKD come from the germline V gene. CDR3 length: 15 amino acids. Trimming removed 1 base from V and 4 bases from J, with 7 bases in between. The CDR3 DNA reads TGTGCCACCAGTGATTTCCAGGGTTATAATTCACCCCTCCACTTT. Encoded protein: CATSDFQGYNSPLHF.

This clonotype was picked up a small number of times. The rearrangement links TRBV7-9 to TRBJ2-7; D unclear. The ends were cut back, 2 bases at V and 6 bases at J, with 14 bases in the middle. In germline, CDR1 is SEHNR, CDR2 FQNEAQ (reference sequence). There are 14 residues in the CDR3. The CDR3 loop is CASSLRFPGVEQYF. CDR3 nucleotides: TGTGCCAGCAGCTTACGTTTTCCGGGCGTCGAGCAGTACTTC.

CDR3 nucleotides: TGTGCCAGCAGACAAGATGGGGGACTAGCGGGAGCGGCCGAGACCCAGTACTTC. It encodes CASRQDGGLAGAAETQYF. The chain has TRBV7-8 and TRBJ2-5, with 14 bases fitting TRBD2. Germline values: CDR1 SGHVS, CDR2 FQNEAQ. There are 18 residues in the CDR3. V lost 6 bases, J lost 5 bases, and 14 bases stayed unmatched.

The sample holds many counts of this clonotype. The genes are TRBV29-1 and TRBJ1-1; TRBD1 might be the D (5 bases). Looked up from germline, CDR1 is SQVTM and CDR2 is ANQGSEA. The length of the CDR3 is 15 residues. V dropped 7 bases and J dropped 6 bases, with 24 bases sitting between them. The CDR3 region is CSALQMGRGTAEAFF. DNA for the CDR3: TGCAGCGCCCTCCAAATGGGTCGGGGGACGGCTGAAGCTTTCTTT.

There are many counts of this clonotype. This chain connects TRBV6-5 to TRBJ2-1, with 12 nucleotides matching TRBD2. This CDR3 contains 16 residues. CDR1 and CDR2 from the germline V gene are MNHEY and SVGAGI. The J segment lost 2 bases and the V segment lost 5 bases, leaving 4 bases of the junction unmatched. CDR3 amino acids: CASSLWTSGTYNEQFF. The CDR3, as DNA: TGTGCCAGCAGTCTCTGGACTAGCGGGACCTACAATGAGCAGTTCTTC.

The table lists this clonotype with many counts. The CDR3 protein is CASSAGGTDTQYF. The CDR3 DNA reads as TGTGCCAGCAGCGCAGGGGGCACAGATACGCAGTATTTT. The chain combines TRBV7-6 with TRBJ2-3, with D possibly matching TRBD1 (6 bases). Trimming pared 5 bases from V and 1 base from J, leaving 7 bases between. CDR1 and CDR2 from the germline V gene are SGHVS and FNYEAQ. This CDR3 is built from 13 residues.

There are many counts of this clonotype. This chain uses TRBV11-2 with TRBJ1-1; weak D call: TRBD1 (6 bases). V gave up 5 bases and J gave up 5 bases, with 27 bases separating them. In germline, CDR1 is SGHAT, CDR2 FQNNGV. This CDR3 is built from 18 residues. The CDR3 region has the DNA TGTGCCAGCAGCCGGGGAGGGGCAGGGGTTATAATTGGAACTGAAGCTTTCTTT. This sequence encodes CASSRGGAGVIIGTEAFF.

This clonotype occurred many times. This chain uses TRBV12-3 or TRBV12-4 with TRBJ1-1; D is ambiguous. The CDR3 loop spans 14 amino acids. Between the trimmed V and J ends, which lost 0 bases and 1 base, there was a span of 6 bases. CDR3 amino acids: CASSLALRNTEAFF. The CDR3 bases are TGTGCCAGCAGTTTAGCGCTGCGGAACACTGAAGCTTTCTTT.